This TCR beta chain stems from a study of CD8+ T cells in alopecia areata. General study points: Lesional scalp exceeded normal scalp in clonality, especially in alopecia totalis/universalis.

Trimming took off 0 bases at V and 6 bases at J, with 7 bases between the two ends. Per germline, CDR1 SGHRS and CDR2 YFSETQ. There are 13 residues in the CDR3. To note about this clone: Its antigen is still unknown.

Both CD4+ and CD8+ T cells were separated by sorting PBMCs. TCR sequencing used cDNA made by reverse transcription of extracted RNA. Sequencing was performed with immunoSEQ multiplex PCR; in TCRdb, only in-frame clones are kept and a portion is missing. The repertoire includes under 250,000 clones, roughly 50% of them detected once, and around 5% sits in the top ten. V usage is TRBV5-1 and J usage is TRBJ2-1; D is perhaps TRBD2 (5 bases). This clonotype was obtained from a human donor in good health. Material for sequencing was CD8+ T cells sorted from blood. As DNA, the CDR3 is TGCGCCAGCAGCTTGGGGAGGCGCAATGAGCAGTTCTTC. Translation gives CASSLGRRNEQFF.